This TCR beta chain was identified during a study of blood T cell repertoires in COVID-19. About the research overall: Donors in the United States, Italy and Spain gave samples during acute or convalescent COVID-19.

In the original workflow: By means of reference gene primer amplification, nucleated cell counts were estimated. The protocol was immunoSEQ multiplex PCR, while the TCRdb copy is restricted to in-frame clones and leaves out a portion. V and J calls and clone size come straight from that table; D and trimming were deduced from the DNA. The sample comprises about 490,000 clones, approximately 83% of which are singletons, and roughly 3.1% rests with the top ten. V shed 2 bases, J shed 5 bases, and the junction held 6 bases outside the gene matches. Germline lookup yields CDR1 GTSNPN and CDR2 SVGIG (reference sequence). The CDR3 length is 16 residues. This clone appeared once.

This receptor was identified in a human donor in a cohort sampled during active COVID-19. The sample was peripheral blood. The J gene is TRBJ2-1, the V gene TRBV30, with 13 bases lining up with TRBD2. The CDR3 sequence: CAWSQPGTSGDNEQFF. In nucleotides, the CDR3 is TGTGCCTGGAGTCAACCCGGGACTAGCGGGGACAATGAGCAGTTCTTC.